The rows below give T cell receptor beta chains drawn from one sample of a study of shared clonotypes between healthy human individuals. The repertoire was sequenced with immunoSEQ multiplex PCR; TCRdb's copy has only in-frame clones and lacks some. The sample records approximately 400,000 clones, 95% to 97% being singletons. Sequencing used memory CD8+ T cells sorted from blood. The receptor source for this set is a young man in good health. Both conserved end residues are part of each CDR3. D genes are given only for firm matches. Clone size appears in some rows only: once, few, many, or a class for an expanded clone.

TGTGCCAGCACCAAAGCACAGTTCGGGGAGCTGTTTTTT	CASTKAQFGELFF	TRBJ2-2	-	TRBV7-9	-	13
TGTGCCAGTAGTGGACAGGGGAAATACGAGCAGTACTTC	CASSGQGKYEQYF	TRBJ2-7	TRBD1	TRBV19	-	13
TGTGCCAGCAGCTTGGGGTGGCAGGCCTCCTACGAGCAGTACTTC	CASSLGWQASYEQYF	TRBJ2-7	-	TRBV5-4	-	15
TGTGCCAGCAGTACCTCCGGGACAGGGGGGTCTGAAGCTTTCTTT	CASSTSGTGGSEAFF	TRBJ1-1	TRBD1	TRBV28	-	15
TGCGCCAGCAGCCTGCGGGAGAGCACAGATACGCAGTATTTT	CASSLRESTDTQYF	TRBJ2-3	TRBD2	TRBV5-1	-	14
TGTGCCAGCAGTTTCCGGGACAGGCGAGATCAGCCCCAGCATTTT	CASSFRDRRDQPQHF	TRBJ1-5	TRBD1	TRBV6-6	-	15
TGTGCCAGCAGTGTCTCCGGGTATAATCAGCCCCAGCATTTT	CASSVSGYNQPQHF	TRBJ1-5	-	TRBV6-1	-	14
TGTGCCAGCACTAGCGAGCAGTACTTC	CASTSEQYF	TRBJ2-7	-	TRBV21-1	-	9
TGTGCCAGCAGCTTTATAGCGGGCCACTACAATGAGCAGTTCTTC	CASSFIAGHYNEQFF	TRBJ2-1	TRBD2	TRBV7-9	-	15
TGCGCCAGCAGCCAAGAAGGAGCCTACAATGAGCAGTTCTTC	CASSQEGAYNEQFF	TRBJ2-1	-	TRBV4-1	-	14
TGCGCCAGCAGCTTGGACGGGGGCAGGATTCAGTACTTC	CASSLDGGRIQYF	TRBJ2-4	-	TRBV5-1	-	13
TGTGCTAGCAGCTTGGGACTCCAAACCGGGGAGCTGTTTTTT	CASSLGLQTGELFF	TRBJ2-2	-	TRBV7-7	-	14
TGTGCCAGCAGCTTGTACAGGGGCACTGAAGCTTTCTTT	CASSLYRGTEAFF	TRBJ1-1	TRBD1	TRBV5-5	-	13
TGTGCCTGGAGTGTTGGTAGTGGGTCTGGAAACACCATATATTTT	CAWSVGSGSGNTIYF	TRBJ1-3	-	TRBV30	once	15
TGTGCCAGTAGTATAGATGGTAGCGGGAGTATTGAGCAGTTCTTC	CASSIDGSGSIEQFF	TRBJ2-1	TRBD2	TRBV19	-	15
TGTGCCTGGAGCGAGGGGAATCAGCCCCAGCATTTT	CAWSEGNQPQHF	TRBJ1-5	-	TRBV30	once	12
TGTGCCAGCAGCTTAGTCTCGGGAGGGCGATCGCGAGATACGCAGTATTTT	CASSLVSGGRSRDTQYF	TRBJ2-3	TRBD2	TRBV7-8	-	17
TGTGCCAGCAGTGTGGGCGGTCAGCCCCAGCATTTT	CASSVGGQPQHF	TRBJ1-5	-	TRBV28	-	12
TGTGCCAGCAGCTTGGTTTCCGGAGGGGCAGATACGCAGTATTTT	CASSLVSGGADTQYF	TRBJ2-3	-	TRBV5-5	-	15
TGTGCCAGCAGCTTAGGATCCTTGGGCTCTGGAAACACCATATATTTT	CASSLGSLGSGNTIYF	TRBJ1-3	-	TRBV7-9	-	16
TGTGCCTGGAGCAGGGGGGGGTGGAGTGAGCAGTTCTTC	CAWSRGGWSEQFF	TRBJ2-1	-	TRBV30	-	13
TGCGCCAGCAGCTTGAGTTTAGGTTCCTACGAGCAGTACTTC	CASSLSLGSYEQYF	TRBJ2-7	-	TRBV5-1	-	14
TGTGCCAGCAGCCCAGGGGGTCCCAATCAGCCCCAGCATTTT	CASSPGGPNQPQHF	TRBJ1-5	TRBD1	TRBV11-2	-	14
TGTGCCAGCAGCTTAACGACTAGCGGAAAGACCGAGCAGTACTTC	CASSLTTSGKTEQYF	TRBJ2-7	TRBD2	TRBV7-2	once	15
TGTGCCAGCAGCGGAGACCCTAAAGGGCCCCCGAACACTGAAGCTTTCTTT	CASSGDPKGPPNTEAFF	TRBJ1-1	-	TRBV9	-	17
TGTGCCATCAGAGCGGGACAGGGGGCAGAAAAACTGTTTTTT	CAIRAGQGAEKLFF	TRBJ1-4	TRBD1	TRBV10-3	-	14
TGTGCCAGTAGGTCGGGGGGCGAAGGTCTAGGAAAACTGTTTTTT	CASRSGGEGLGKLFF	TRBJ1-4	-	TRBV19	-	15
TGTGCCAGCAGTGGGAACTCTGGGGCCAACGTCCTGACTTTC	CASSGNSGANVLTF	TRBJ2-6	-	TRBV2	-	14
TGTGCCATCAGGGACGGTAATGAAAAACTGTTTTTT	CAIRDGNEKLFF	TRBJ1-4	-	TRBV10-3	-	12
TGCGCCAGCAGCCGGGGTCTAGCGGACTCCTACGAGCAGTACTTC	CASSRGLADSYEQYF	TRBJ2-7	TRBD2	TRBV4-1	-	15
TGTGCCAGCAGCTTACTACAGGGGACCGGGGAGCTGTTTTTT	CASSLLQGTGELFF	TRBJ2-2	TRBD1	TRBV11-2	-	14
TGTGCCACCAGCAGAGATTCGTATGGGAACACCGGGGAGCTGTTTTTT	CATSRDSYGNTGELFF	TRBJ2-2	-	TRBV15	-	16
TGTGCCAGCAGTGCCGGGACAGCCGGTGGAAACACCATATATTTT	CASSAGTAGGNTIYF	TRBJ1-3	TRBD1	TRBV27	once	15
TGTGCCAGCAGAACTAGGGGCGAGGAGACCCAGTACTTC	CASRTRGEETQYF	TRBJ2-5	-	TRBV6-6	-	13
TGTGCCAGCAGTCGAAACCCCGGCCTATACGAGCAGTACTTC	CASSRNPGLYEQYF	TRBJ2-7	-	TRBV28	-	14
TGTGCCAGCAGCTTAGTAGGCGACTCTGGGGCCAACGTCCTGACTTTC	CASSLVGDSGANVLTF	TRBJ2-6	-	TRBV7-9	-	16
TGCAGTGCTAGACCACGGGAGGGGCTCGTTTTC	CSARPREGLVF	TRBJ2-7	TRBD2	TRBV20-1	few	11
TGTGCCAGCAGTGAAAGCGGCAATGAGCAGTTCTTC	CASSESGNEQFF	TRBJ2-1	-	TRBV2	-	12
TGCGCCAGCAGTGGTGGTAGCGGGACGGCGTCCTACGAGCAGTACTTC	CASSGGSGTASYEQYF	TRBJ2-7	TRBD2	TRBV10-2	-	16
TGTGCCAGCAGTCGGACAGGGGCCTTCTACGAGCAGTACTTC	CASSRTGAFYEQYF	TRBJ2-7	TRBD1	TRBV27	-	14
TGTGCCAGCAGATTGACTAGCGGGAGGGCCTGGGAGCAGTACTTC	CASRLTSGRAWEQYF	TRBJ2-7	TRBD2	TRBV6-1	-	15
TGCGCCAGCAAGGGGACGGCGGATAGGCAGTACTTC	CASKGTADRQYF	TRBJ2-7	-	TRBV5-1	-	12
TGTGCCAGCAGTTTGGGACAGAACACTGAAGCTTTCTTT	CASSLGQNTEAFF	TRBJ1-1	-	TRBV27	-	13
TGTGCCTGGAGTGCCGGGACAGTCGAGTACTTC	CAWSAGTVEYF	TRBJ2-7	TRBD1	TRBV30	-	11
TGTGCCAGCAGCGTAGGGGGTTCCGGGGAGCTGTTTTTT	CASSVGGSGELFF	TRBJ2-2	-	TRBV9	-	13
TGTGCCAGCACCGAGACAGGGGGCGAGCAGTACTTC	CASTETGGEQYF	TRBJ2-7	TRBD1	TRBV6-1	-	12
TGCAGCGTTGCACATAGAGGCACCGGGGAGCTGTTTTTT	CSVAHRGTGELFF	TRBJ2-2	-	TRBV29-1	-	13
TGTGCCAGCAGTTACGACCGGGACAGGGCCTACGAGCAGTACTTC	CASSYDRDRAYEQYF	TRBJ2-7	TRBD1	TRBV6-6	once	15
TGTGCCAGCAGCCAAGATATCCGAGCGGGAGGGGCCTACGAGCAGTACTTC	CASSQDIRAGGAYEQYF	TRBJ2-7	TRBD2	TRBV4-2	-	17
TGTGCCAGCAGCAAACTAGCGGGAGTCAACTACGAGCAGTACTTC	CASSKLAGVNYEQYF	TRBJ2-7	TRBD2	TRBV2	-	15
TGTGCCAGCAGCGTAGGGGTGGGTTTAGTCAAAAACATTCAGTACTTC	CASSVGVGLVKNIQYF	TRBJ2-4	-	TRBV9	-	16
TGTGCCAGCAGCCGCGACAAGACTAGCGGGGATTCCTACGAGCAGTACTTC	CASSRDKTSGDSYEQYF	TRBJ2-7	TRBD2	TRBV14	-	17